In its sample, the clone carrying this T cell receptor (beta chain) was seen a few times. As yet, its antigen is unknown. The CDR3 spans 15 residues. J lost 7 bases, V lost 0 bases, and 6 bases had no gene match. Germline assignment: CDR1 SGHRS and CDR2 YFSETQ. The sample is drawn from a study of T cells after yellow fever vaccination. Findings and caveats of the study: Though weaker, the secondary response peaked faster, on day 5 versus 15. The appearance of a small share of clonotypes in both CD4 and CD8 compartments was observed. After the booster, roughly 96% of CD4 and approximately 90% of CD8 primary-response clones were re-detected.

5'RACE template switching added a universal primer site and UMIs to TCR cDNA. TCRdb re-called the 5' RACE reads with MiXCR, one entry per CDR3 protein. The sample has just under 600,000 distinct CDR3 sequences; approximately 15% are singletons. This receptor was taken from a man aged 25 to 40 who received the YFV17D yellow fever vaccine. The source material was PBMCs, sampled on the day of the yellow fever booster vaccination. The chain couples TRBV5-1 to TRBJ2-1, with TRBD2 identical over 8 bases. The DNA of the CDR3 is TGCGCCAGCAGCTTGGCTTGGTCTAGCGGGAATGAGCAGTTCTTC. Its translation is CASSLAWSSGNEQFF. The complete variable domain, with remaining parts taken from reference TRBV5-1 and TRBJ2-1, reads KAGVTQTPRYLIKTRGQQVTLSCSPISGHRSVSWYQQTPGQGLQFLFEYFSETQRNKGNFPGRFSGRQFSNSRSEMNVSTLELGDSALYLCASSLAWSSGNEQFFGPGTRLTVL.